The entry that follows covers one TCR beta chain sequence. TCRdb's table, derived via immunoSEQ multiplex PCR, lists solely in-frame clones and lacks some. There are around 26,000 clones in the sample; roughly 62% occur only once, and 12% lies in the top ten. The source of the sample is a study of T cells in narcolepsy. Study-wide background: Patients with NT1 or NT2 and healthy control donors were enrolled.

V was clipped by 1 base and J by 7 bases, with 8 bases between them. The CDR3 totals 12 residues. Per the germline V gene, CDR1 is SQVTM and CDR2 is ANQGSEA. Input material: memory (CD45RA-) CD4+ T cells from blood. The V and J genes are TRBV29-1 and TRBJ2-1; no reliable D call. This TCR was sampled from a human donor in good health. CDR3 amino acids: CSVEGGRNEQFF. In nucleotides, the CDR3 is TGCAGCGTTGAAGGTGGCAGGAATGAGCAGTTCTTC.